Given below is one T cell receptor beta chain in context. Measured with immunoSEQ multiplex PCR; TCRdb has only the in-frame clones, and not every one. The sample holds 60,000 to 75,000 clones; more than 60% are singletons and the top ten take around 5%. This sample stems from a study of pediatric ulcerative colitis. This CDR3 is built from 14 residues. Germline CDR1 reads SGDLS; CDR2 reads YYNGEE. J was trimmed by 6 bases and V by 2 bases; bases with no gene match: 8. The chain recombines TRBV9 with TRBJ2-7; 7 bases are shared with TRBD2. The specimen sequenced was blood. The receptor was derived from a boy under 18 with moderate ulcerative colitis. The CDR3 loop reads CASSVLRGGSEQYF. CDR3 sequence (DNA): TGTGCCAGCAGCGTCTTAAGGGGCGGGAGCGAGCAGTACTTC.